These 3 T cell receptor beta chains share one sample of origin, sequenced in a study of blood T cell repertoires in COVID-19. Using immunoSEQ multiplex PCR, the repertoire was profiled, and TCRdb retains in-frame clones only, with some absent. The data show about 140,000 clones, with approximately 85% seen just once and approximately 2% held by the top ten. The sequencing sample was made of peripheral blood. These receptors originate from a man between 65 and 79 years old with acute or convalescent COVID-19.

The chain has TRBV30 and TRBJ2-1; TRBD1 agrees at 12 bases. V trimming: 0 bases; J trimming: 11 bases; junction bases outside the gene matches: 2. Germline lookup yields CDR1 GTSNPN and CDR2 SVGIG (reference sequence). The CDR3 length is 13 residues. The CDR3 is CAWSVGTGGQQFF. The CDR3 region has the DNA TGTGCCTGGAGTGTAGGGACAGGGGGCCAGCAGTTCTTC. Combining the CDR3 with reference TRBV30 and TRBJ2-1 gives the whole variable domain SQTIHQWPATLVQPVGSPLSLECTVEGTSNPNLYWYRQAAGRGLQLLFYSVGIGQISSEVPQNLSASRPQDRQFILSSKKLLLSDSGFYLCAWSVGTGGQQFFGPGTRLTVL.

The chain uses TRBV30 and TRBJ1-6; D is ambiguous. Trimming took off 3 bases at V and 7 bases at J, with 10 bases between the two ends. The CDR3 spans 13 residues. Germline V gives CDR1 GTSNPN, CDR2 SVGIG (reference sequence). The CDR3 sequence: CAWRRTENSPLHF. The CDR3 DNA reads TGTGCCTGGAGAAGGACTGAGAATTCACCCCTCCACTTT.

The rearrangement uses TRBV10-3 and TRBJ1-1; 9 nucleotides match TRBD1. V shed 4 bases, J shed 5 bases, and the junction held 2 bases outside the gene matches. The germline V gene encodes CDR1 ENHRY and CDR2 SYGVKD. The CDR3 is made up of 13 amino acids. This chain's CDR3 is CAISVGTGTEAFF. CDR3 bases: TGTGCCATCAGTGTTGGGACAGGGACTGAAGCTTTCTTT.